This T cell receptor (beta chain) was sequenced during a study of cytomegalovirus exposure and HLA in healthy donors. Germline V gene data show CDR1 as SGHTA and CDR2 as FQGNSA. V was clipped by 1 base and J by 3 bases; unmatched bases: 6. The CDR3 consists of 16 residues. Points on this clone: No antigen is known for it.

Healthy bone marrow donors formed the donor group. Both 60 Vbeta primers and 13 Jbeta primers went into the PCR. Measured with immunoSEQ multiplex PCR; TCRdb has only the in-frame clones, and not every one. The profile shows roughly 140,000 clones, 78% of them singletons. Notes on the study in general: Upon later analysis, HLA-associated TCR beta chains proved more clonally expanded than other, equally common chains. The listing of roughly 160 TCR beta chains classed them as cytomegalovirus-associated.

The clonotype originates from a female donor in good health and CMV-seronegative. Sequenced sample: PBMCs. The chain joins TRBV7-2 to TRBJ2-1, with TRBD2 matching over 7 bases. The CDR3 spells CASSLDGGGSYNEQFF. The CDR3 DNA reads as TGTGCCAGCAGCTTAGATGGCGGGGGAAGCTACAATGAGCAGTTCTTC. Complete variable domain (other parts from reference TRBV7-2 and TRBJ2-1): GAGVSQSPSNKVTEKGKDVELRCDPISGHTALYWYRQSLGQGLEFLIYFQGNSAPDKSGLPSDRFSAERTGGSVSTLTIQRTQQEDSAVYLCASSLDGGGSYNEQFFGPGTRLTVL.